The 9 T cell receptor beta chains below come from one sample, sequenced in a study of CD8 T cells in ankylosing spondylitis (dated by TCRdb to the late 2010s). The library was prepared using 5' RACE. The sequencer listed for this sample is Illumina HiSeq 2500. TCRdb trimmed the raw reads at Q25, called clones with MiXCR and kept productive beta chains. Every entry covers one CDR3 protein and lists the most common genes and DNA from its rows. Recorded for this sample are about 190,000 distinct CDR3 sequences; 10% to 15% of them occurred a single time. Approximately 11% of the sample is held by the ten biggest clonotypes. Material: blood, either unsorted or a sorted T cell fraction (not recorded which). Receptors were obtained from a female donor with ankylosing spondylitis or in good health (not recorded which).

This clonotype was counted many times. The V call is TRBV5-6, the J call TRBJ1-1; D uncertain. Trimming took off 2 bases at V and 3 bases at J, with 5 bases between the two ends. The CDR3 covers 12 residues. From germline, CDR1 is SGHDT and CDR2 YYEEEE. CDR3 protein: CASSLLYTEAFF. Here the CDR3 DNA reads TGTGCCAGCAGCTTACTGTACACTGAAGCTTTCTTT.

This clonotype was picked up many times. The V gene is TRBV29-1, the J gene TRBJ2-3, with TRBD1 matching over 7 bases. Germline V gene lookup returns CDR1 SQVTM and CDR2 ANQGSEA. The J segment lost 5 bases and the V segment lost 7 bases, leaving 6 bases of the junction unmatched. This CDR3 has 12 residues. CDR3 protein: CSASQGEDTQYF. CDR3 nucleotide sequence: TGCAGCGCCTCGCAGGGGGAAGATACGCAGTATTTT.

V usage is TRBV7-9 and J usage is TRBJ2-1; D is perhaps TRBD1 or TRBD2 (6 bases each). The CDR3 is made up of 14 amino acids. V was trimmed by 4 bases and J by 4 bases, leaving 11 bases between them. Germline CDR1 SEHNR, CDR2 FQNEAQ (reference sequence). CDR3 sequence: CASSSTGGYNEQFF. In DNA, the CDR3 is TGTGCCAGCAGCTCGACAGGAGGGTACAATGAGCAGTTCTTC.

This clonotype occurred many times. This sequence joins TRBV10-3 and TRBJ1-5; 8 nucleotides match TRBD1. The J segment lost 5 bases and the V segment lost 8 bases, leaving 8 bases of the junction unmatched. The CDR3 extends over 14 amino acids. The germline CDR1 and CDR2 sequences are ENHRY and SYGVKD. CDR3 sequence (DNA): TGTGCCATCGCCCCGGACAGGGCGGATCAGCCCCAGCATTTT. It is translated as CAIAPDRADQPQHF.

This clonotype was seen many times. This chain joins TRBV29-1 and TRBJ2-5, with D possibly being TRBD2 (6 bases). The CDR3 loop spans 14 amino acids. Germline CDR1 SQVTM, CDR2 ANQGSEA. CDR3 bases: TGCAGTCTTACTGGGGACTCACCGGCCCAAGCCCAGTACTTC. Translated, it gives CSLTGDSPAQAQYF.

This clonotype was observed a few times. V gene TRBV11-1 combines with J gene TRBJ2-4; D possibly corresponds to TRBD2 (6 bases). CDR3 length: 19 residues. The V gene lost 5 bases and the J gene lost 2 bases, with 25 bases spanning the gap. Germline CDR1 and CDR2: SGHAT and FQDESV (reference sequence). The CDR3 sequence is CASSPRASRSGRPKNIQYF. The CDR3 DNA reads TGTGCCAGCAGCCCGCGGGCAAGTCGGTCAGGGAGGCCCAAAAACATTCAGTACTTC.

This clonotype was seen many times. V and J are TRBV20-1 and TRBJ1-1; weak D call: TRBD1 (5 bases). Trimming removed 2 bases from V and 1 base from J, with 11 bases in between. Germline values: CDR1 DFQATT, CDR2 SNEGSKA (reference sequence). CDR3 size: 14 residues. The CDR3 spells CSARSGDQNTEAFF. DNA for the CDR3: TGCAGTGCTAGATCGGGGGACCAGAACACTGAAGCTTTCTTT.

This clonotype was seen at least ten times. The CDR3 region is CASSLGVWEQYF. CDR3 nucleotide sequence: TGTGCCAGCAGTCTTGGAGTTTGGGAGCAGTACTTC. The chain links TRBV12-3 or TRBV12-4 to TRBJ2-7, with D hard to call. The CDR3 runs 12 residues. Trimming took 5 bases from V and 7 from J, leaving 12 bases between them.

Notes on this clonotype: A single base separates this from a much larger clone, so it may be a read error. The chain combines TRBV5-1 with TRBJ2-4, with a weak D call TRBD2 (6 bases). The CDR3 is 17 residues long. Germline-derived CDR1 and CDR2 are SGHRS and YFSETQ. The CDR3 region has the DNA TGCGCCAGCAGCGCCAGGCCTCGACCGGAGGGCAAAATCATTCAGTACTTC. This sequence encodes CASSARPRPEGKIIQYF.